This record covers a single T cell receptor beta chain. Its binding antigen is unknown. No base-level quality is on record; no much larger clone is a single base apart. TCRbeta CDR3 regions were amplified from genomic DNA by means of the immunoSEQ Assay, a bias-controlled multiplex PCR. Turning to the authors' computational methods: The number of nucleated cells in each sample was estimated by amplification of reference gene primers within the assay. Sequence reads were collapsed and filtered to measure the absolute abundance of every unique TCRbeta CDR3 rearrangement. For each sample, productive Simpson clonality was calculated as the square root of Simpson's diversity index over productive rearrangements. This is the immuneACCESS table as TCRdb keeps it, with only in-frame sequences that have V and J called. A part of the clones is gone; compared with another copy, unresolved V genes explain less than half, and the rest is unexplained. D and trimming come from the DNA, and the V and J calls and clone size come from that table. The sample table shows around 250,000 clones, and approximately 85% are seen once. The ten largest make up approximately 13% of the sample.

Each collaborating institution followed its own protocols to collect whole blood in K2EDTA tubes. For TCRbeta analysis, collaborators shipped samples in one of three forms: frozen whole blood, isolated PBMCs, or DNA extracted from either of those sample types. The data originate from a study of blood T cell repertoires in COVID-19 (TCRdb year 2020). Study-wide context: Samples from collaborators originated in the United States, Italy and Spain and spanned both the acute and convalescent phases of COVID-19. The material from the prospective study consisted of cDNA or gDNA derived from T cells, B-cell-depleted T cells, or PBMCs. A freely available public database, intended as a resource for researchers studying the immune response to SARS-CoV-2, is where the repertoires were released. Samples came from the ongoing ImmuneRACE study (first 160 participants) plus 1,254 subjects from 6 global collaborators. Sample metadata almost always included a de-identified subject ID, COVID-19 status, age in years and sex. HLA class I and class II types, where available, came from metadata supplied by the sample provider rather than from assay-based typing. Deeply sampled blood TCRbeta repertoires from subjects exposed to, actively infected with, or recovered from COVID-19 were included in the dataset.

General study outcomes and caveats: Clinical and demographic metadata were provided uncurated, with the amount varying by source and participant.

Sequenced input: peripheral blood. The clonotype was recovered from an elderly man with acute or convalescent COVID-19.

The nucleotides are TGTGCCAGCAGTGAATCTGCAGGGGGCGAGCAGTACTTC. Translation gives CASSESAGGEQYF. This receptor chain uses TRBV2 and TRBJ2-7, and 7 junction bases match TRBD1. The CDR3 runs 13 residues from the cysteine to the phenylalanine. CDR3 DNA is the only sequence kept; it has 39 bases, read in frame from the first base. Taken from the germline V gene, the CDR1 and CDR2 loops are SNHLY and FYNNEI. V has 2 bases trimmed and J has 6 bases trimmed; junction bases matching no gene number 4.